A single sample gave rise to the 15 T cell receptor beta chains below, sequenced in a study of blood T cells in healthy people across ages. The second PCR ran about 6 to 11 cycles with a sample-barcoded 5' primer and J-beta primers. MiXCR, run by TCRdb on the 5' RACE reads, gives a single entry per CDR3 protein. The sample contains 1.5 million or so distinct CDR3 sequences, approximately 43% of which appear only once. The material sequenced was blood. These receptors came from a woman aged 18-35 years in good health.

This clonotype was counted only a few times. The V gene is TRBV11-2, the J gene TRBJ1-1; D ambiguous. The ends were cut back, 6 bases at V and 0 bases at J, with 8 bases in the middle. This CDR3 is built from 13 residues. Germline lookup yields CDR1 SGHAT and CDR2 FQNNGV. The CDR3 sequence: CASRATVNTEAFF. The CDR3 nucleotides read TGTGCCAGCAGAGCCACAGTGAACACTGAAGCTTTCTTT.

The V and J genes are TRBV5-6 and TRBJ1-2; 8 positions agree with TRBD1. The CDR3 is 15 residues long. V dropped 5 bases and J dropped 7; count of bases not matched to a gene: 13. Germline CDR1 and CDR2: SGHDT and YYEEEE. CDR3 DNA sequence: TGTGCCAGCAGATTTGGATTCCAGGGGGCGAGTGGCTACACCTTC. Translated: CASRFGFQGASGYTF.

The chain couples TRBV2 to TRBJ2-7; 12 bases map to TRBD1. Germline V lookup: CDR1 SNHLY, CDR2 FYNNEI. The CDR3 contains 16 residues. V dropped 2 bases and J dropped 5; count of bases not matched to a gene: 7. The CDR3 DNA reads TGTGCCAGCAGTGAAATTAGGGACAGGGGGCTGGACGAGCAGTACTTC. Its protein is CASSEIRDRGLDEQYF.

Concerning this clonotype itself: The junction does not match germline at one end; this may be a read error. The chain has TRBV9 and TRBJ2-3, with no clear D. This CDR3 is 16 amino acids long. Germline values: CDR1 SGDLS, CDR2 YYNGEE. The CDR3 DNA is TGTGCCGGCAGCGTAGCCGGGCGAAGGGCGCAGGATACGCAGTATTTT. As protein: CAGSVAGRRAQDTQYF.

This sequence joins TRBV4-1 and TRBJ1-6; D is unresolved. The CDR3 contains 17 residues. Germline loops: CDR1 MGHRA, CDR2 YSYEKL. Trimming stripped 0 bases from V and 10 bases from J, with 19 bases between. CDR3 bases: TGCGCCAGCAGCCAAGACGGGGAATGGGGAGTAAGGTCACCCCTCCACTTT. The encoded protein is CASSQDGEWGVRSPLHF.

This chain links TRBV18 with TRBJ2-3; maybe TRBD2 (7 bases). CDR1 and CDR2 from the germline V gene are KGHSH and LQKENI. The CDR3 covers 16 residues. Trimming cost V 2 bases and J 0 bases, with 12 bases left between them. The CDR3 nucleotides are TGTGCCAGCTCACCATTCGGCGGGGGCAGCACAGATACGCAGTATTTT. It specifies CASSPFGGGSTDTQYF.

The chain recombines TRBV25-1 with TRBJ1-1, with a tentative D call TRBD1 (5 bases). The CDR3 consists of 13 residues. CDR1 is MGHDK and CDR2 is SYGVNS in the germline V gene. The V end was cut by 3 bases, the J end by 10 bases, with 15 bases between. CDR3 nucleotides: TGTGCCAGCAGTGAGTGGCAGGGCGCATCAGCTTTCTTT. Translating gives CASSEWQGASAFF.

This clonotype was found many times. The chain joins TRBV10-3 to TRBJ1-5, with TRBD1 as a possible D gene (5 bases). The CDR3 is made up of 13 amino acids. Germline loops: CDR1 ENHRY, CDR2 SYGVKD. The germline V and J ends were trimmed by 10 bases and 3 bases, with 13 bases remaining between them. The DNA for the CDR3 is TGTGCCACCAAGTGGGGACTCAATCAGCCCCAGCATTTT. Translated: CATKWGLNQPQHF.

The chain combines TRBV20-1 with TRBJ2-1, with D hard to call. The J call may be wrong; the DNA end is better matched by TRBJ2-7. The CDR3 is 12 amino acids. Germline V gene sequence: CDR1 DFQATT, CDR2 SNEGSKA (reference sequence). CDR3 sequence reads: CSARLNSHEQYF. In DNA form, the CDR3 reads TGCAGTGCTAGACTAAACTCCCATGAGCAGTACTTC.

This chain uses TRBV7-2 with TRBJ2-3; D unclear. Germline V gene data show CDR1 as SGHTA and CDR2 as FQGNSA. V was trimmed by 5 bases and J by 8 bases, leaving 5 bases between them. CDR3 length equals 10 residues. DNA of the CDR3: TGTGCCAGCAGCCGACGTACGCAGTATTTT. Amino acid sequence: CASSRRTQYF.

The CDR3 DNA follows: TGCAGTGCTACTCAGACTAGCGTGAACTCCTACGAGCAGTACTTC. Its protein is CSATQTSVNSYEQYF. The chain carries TRBV20-1 and TRBJ2-7; 8 positions agree with TRBD2. Germline V gene sequence: CDR1 DFQATT, CDR2 SNEGSKA (reference sequence). V lost 4 bases to trimming and J lost 0 bases; unmatched junction nucleotides: 8. The CDR3 covers 15 residues.

CDR3 nucleotide sequence: TGCAGCGTTACCTGGGACTACCGCAATGAGCAGTTCTTC. It is translated as CSVTWDYRNEQFF. The chain is built from TRBV29-1 and TRBJ2-1; 7 nucleotides align to TRBD2. The CDR3 is made up of 13 amino acids. V lost 5 bases and J lost 6; bases outside the gene matches: 7. Germline lookup yields CDR1 SQVTM and CDR2 ANQGSEA.

This clonotype was picked up a small number of times. The V gene is TRBV20-1, the J gene TRBJ2-1; 13 positions agree with TRBD2. V was pared by 0 bases and J by 6 bases, with 2 bases of the junction left unmatched. CDR1 and CDR2 from the germline V gene are DFQATT and SNEGSKA (reference sequence). The CDR3 contains 15 residues. This CDR3 is CSARERTSGSNEQFF. CDR3 sequence (DNA): TGCAGTGCTAGAGAACGGACTAGCGGGAGCAATGAGCAGTTCTTC.

The chain carries TRBV7-2 and TRBJ2-3, with no clear D. The CDR3 is made up of 17 amino acids. The V end lost 2 bases, the J end lost 0 bases, and 15 bases lay between the germline ends. From germline, CDR1 is SGHTA and CDR2 FQGNSA. Here the CDR3 DNA reads TGTGCCAGCAGCTTACTCTATAGCCCACTTAGCACAGATACGCAGTATTTT. It is translated as CASSLLYSPLSTDTQYF. The full variable domain, with the rest looked up from reference TRBV7-2 and TRBJ2-3, is GAGVSQSPSNKVTEKGKDVELRCDPISGHTALYWYRQSLGQGLEFLIYFQGNSAPDKSGLPSDRFSAERTGGSVSTLTIQRTQQEDSAVYLCASSLLYSPLSTDTQYFGPGTRLTVL.

V and J are TRBV12-3 or TRBV12-4 and TRBJ2-7, with TRBD2 matching over 10 bases. The J call could be wrong; TRBJ2-5 is a better fit for the DNA end. The length of the CDR3 is 15 residues. The CDR3 protein is CASSSGGGLSGTQYF. The CDR3 region has the DNA TGTGCCAGCAGTAGCGGGGGGGGGCTCTCGGGGACCCAGTACTTC.